The 22 T cell receptor beta chains below come from one sample, sequenced in a study of blood T cells in healthy people across ages. A second PCR of about 7 to 11 cycles used a sample-barcoded 5' primer and a J-beta primer mix. TCRdb re-derived calls from the 5' RACE reads in MiXCR, one entry per CDR3 protein. The sample has approximately 1,700,000 distinct CDR3 sequences, more than 35% seen once. Sequenced: blood. These receptors originate from a human donor in good health.

V is TRBV6-1 and J is TRBJ2-1, with 9 bases fitting TRBD1. The germline gives CDR1 MNHNS, CDR2 SASEGT. The CDR3 length is 16 residues. Trimming removed 6 bases from V and 5 bases from J; junction bases left unmatched: 11. DNA for the CDR3: TGTGCCAGCAGAAATGACCGGGACAGGGTGGACAATGAGCAGTTCTTC. Translation: CASRNDRDRVDNEQFF.

This clonotype was recorded only once. V gene TRBV7-3 combines with J gene TRBJ2-5; weak D call: TRBD2 (5 bases). Deletions cut 1 base from V and 4 bases from J, with 13 bases between. The germline V gene has CDR1 SGHTA and CDR2 FQGTGA. The CDR3 spans 15 residues. The CDR3 DNA reads TGTGCCAGCAGCTTAAGAGGGTCGGCGGGAGAGACCCAGTACTTC. This sequence encodes CASSLRGSAGETQYF. Full variable domain (missing parts from reference TRBV7-3 and TRBJ2-5): GAGVSQTPSNKVTEKGKYVELRCDPISGHTALYWYRQSLGQGPEFLIYFQGTGAADDSGLPNDRFFAVRPEGSVSTLKIQRTERGDSAVYLCASSLRGSAGETQYFGPGTRLLVL.

The J gene is TRBJ2-3, the V gene TRBV4-1; a possible D gene is TRBD2 (6 bases). Per the germline V gene, CDR1 is MGHRA and CDR2 is YSYEKL. CDR3 length: 14 amino acids. V was pared by 5 bases and J by 6 bases, with 15 bases between. For the CDR3, the DNA is TGCGCCAGCAGCAAAAGGGACTCGGCCGATACGCAGTATTTT. Translated, it gives CASSKRDSADTQYF.

V gene TRBV29-1 combines with J gene TRBJ2-3, with 12 positions matching TRBD2. CDR1 and CDR2 from the germline V gene are SQVTM and ANQGSEA. CDR3 length: 16 amino acids. The V and J ends lost 1 base and 4 bases, in that order; junction bases with no gene match: 6. The CDR3 region is CSVEGLTSGGSDTQYF. CDR3 coding DNA: TGCAGCGTTGAAGGATTGACTAGCGGGGGTTCAGATACGCAGTATTTT.

This chain links TRBV7-2 with TRBJ1-1; no firm D call. The V gene's germline CDR1 is SGHTA and CDR2 FQGNSA. This CDR3 comprises 15 residues. V lost 1 base, J lost 0 bases, and 9 bases lay in between. CDR3 in amino acids: CASSLVAPMNTEAFF. The DNA of the CDR3 is TGTGCCAGCAGCTTAGTTGCCCCAATGAACACTGAAGCTTTCTTT.

This clonotype was detected a few times. The chain employs TRBV18 and TRBJ1-1; no clear D gene. Per the germline V gene, CDR1 is KGHSH and CDR2 is LQKENI. Trimming pared 3 bases from V and 6 bases from J, leaving 17 bases between. CDR3 length: 15 amino acids. CDR3 coding DNA: TGTGCCAGCTCACCGCCGTACCGAGGGTCGTCTGAAGCTTTCTTT. Translation gives CASSPPYRGSSEAFF.

The chain has TRBV24-1 and TRBJ2-7, with D possibly matching TRBD2 (6 bases). Between the trimmed V and J ends, which lost 3 bases and 8 bases, there was a span of 13 bases. Germline CDR1 is KGHDR and CDR2 is SFDVKD. CDR3 length: 13 residues. The CDR3 loop reads CATSDPPGSKQYF. The CDR3 coding sequence is TGTGCCACCAGTGATCCTCCCGGGAGCAAGCAGTACTTC.

This chain uses TRBV4-2 with TRBJ2-3, with no clear D. The germline CDR1 and CDR2 sequences are LGHNA and YNFKEQ. The V gene lost 0 bases and the J gene lost 1 base, with 8 bases spanning the gap. This CDR3 comprises 15 residues. The CDR3, as DNA: TGTGCCAGCAGCCAAGATGCTGGGGGCACAGATACGCAGTATTTT. Protein: CASSQDAGGTDTQYF.

V gene TRBV7-2 combines with J gene TRBJ2-7, with D possibly being TRBD2 (5 bases). The CDR3 length is 14 residues. Trimming removed 5 bases at V and 2 bases at J, with 13 bases between. From germline, CDR1 is SGHTA and CDR2 FQGNSA. In DNA form, the CDR3 reads TGTGCCAGCAGCCGCGGGCCAGGAGCCTACGAGCAGTACTTC. The encoded protein is CASSRGPGAYEQYF.

In this sample, this clonotype turned up a few times. A single base separates this from a much larger clone, so it may be a read error. This chain uses TRBV4-2 with TRBJ2-1; D not certain. This CDR3 comprises 15 residues. Germline-derived CDR1 and CDR2 are LGHNA and YNFKEQ. In nucleotides, the CDR3 is TGTGCCAGCAGCCAACAAAGCGTTAACTACAGTGAGCAGTTCTTC. The encoded protein is CASSQQSVNYSEQFF.

This clonotype was counted ten times or more. The rearrangement joins TRBV12-3 or TRBV12-4 to TRBJ1-1, with 10 bases matching TRBD1. The V gene end was trimmed by 5 bases and the J gene end by 4 bases; junction bases not matched to a gene: 1. The CDR3 length is 13 residues. CDR3 bases: TGTGCCAGCAGTCGACAGGGGGCCACTGAAGCTTTCTTT. It codes for CASSRQGATEAFF.

The chain is built from TRBV2 and TRBJ1-4; 7 nucleotides line up with TRBD1. Trimming cost V 6 bases and J 4 bases; bases outside gene matches: 8. The CDR3 spans 15 residues. Germline CDR1 and CDR2: SNHLY and FYNNEI. The CDR3 region is CASRAGTEINEKLFF. Written as DNA, the CDR3 is TGTGCCAGCAGAGCCGGGACAGAAATTAATGAAAAACTGTTTTTT.

The CDR3 loop reads CASGRDRAPYEQYF. The CDR3 DNA reads TGTGCCAGCGGCCGAGACAGGGCCCCCTACGAGCAGTACTTC. The chain uses TRBV7-2 and TRBJ2-7; the match to TRBD1 covers 7 bases. V shed 8 bases, J shed 2 bases, and the junction held 9 bases outside the gene matches. The CDR3 sequence is 14 residues long. From germline, CDR1 is SGHTA and CDR2 FQGNSA.

J is TRBJ2-3 and V is TRBV29-1; D is perhaps TRBD1 (6 bases). The length of the CDR3 is 13 residues. With 6 bases removed from V and 2 bases from J, the gap between germline ends came to 12 bases. The V gene's germline CDR1 is SQVTM and CDR2 ANQGSEA. CDR3 in amino acids: CSVKGQHTDTQYF. DNA of the CDR3: TGCAGCGTCAAGGGACAACACACAGATACGCAGTATTTT.

The V gene is TRBV7-6, the J gene TRBJ2-4, with D perhaps TRBD2 (6 bases). The J call may be faulty, since TRBJ2-7 better matches the DNA end. In germline, CDR1 is SGHVS, CDR2 FNYEAQ. CDR3 length: 12 residues. The DNA of the CDR3 is TGTGCCAGCAGCCACGGGAGTGACGAGCAGTACTTC. It codes for CASSHGSDEQYF.

This clonotype was recorded a few times. The genes are TRBV6-6 and TRBJ2-3, with 7 positions matching TRBD2. V shed 0 bases, J shed 0 bases, and the junction held 3 bases outside the gene matches. Germline V gene data show CDR1 as MNHNY and CDR2 as SVGAGI (reference sequence). The CDR3 has 16 residues. The CDR3 DNA is TGTGCCAGCAGTTACTCGCTGCGGGGGAGCACAGATACGCAGTATTTT. This sequence encodes CASSYSLRGSTDTQYF.

This clonotype was picked up many times. The V call is TRBV7-9, the J call TRBJ2-7; 9 nucleotides agree with TRBD1. This CDR3 spans 14 amino acids. Germline V gene data show CDR1 as SEHNR and CDR2 as FQNEAQ (reference sequence). Unmatched junction bases numbered 6, after V lost 5 bases and J lost 4 bases. The CDR3 sequence is CASSPRTGEYEQYF. CDR3 coding DNA: TGTGCCAGCAGCCCCCGGACAGGGGAATACGAGCAGTACTTC.

This sequence joins TRBV5-1 and TRBJ1-4, with a weak D call TRBD1 (6 bases). V was cut by 2 bases and J by 3 bases, with 14 bases left in between. This CDR3 has 16 residues. CDR1 and CDR2 from the germline V gene are SGHRS and YFSETQ. The CDR3 DNA reads TGCGCCAGCAGCTTTGGGGGCAGTTTGGCTAATGAAAAACTGTTTTTT. It yields the protein CASSFGGSLANEKLFF.

The V call is TRBV12-3 or TRBV12-4, the J call TRBJ2-2; 9 nucleotides agree with TRBD2. Trimming took 8 bases from V and 6 from J; bases not matched to a gene: 10. There are 15 residues in the CDR3. The CDR3 bases are TGTGCCAGCGTGCTGTCCCGCGGGGGGGCCGGGGAGCTGTTTTTT. It translates to CASVLSRGGAGELFF.

About this clonotype: An end of the junction does not agree with germline; a read error may underlie this. V is TRBV29-1 and J is TRBJ2-3; 7 bases line up with TRBD1. The CDR3 consists of 14 residues. Germline V gene sequence: CDR1 SQVTM, CDR2 ANQGSEA. The CDR3 loop is CGVESQGMGDTQYF. CDR3 nucleotides: TGCGGCGTTGAGTCACAGGGGATGGGAGATACGCAGTATTTT.

This clonotype turned up a few times. This chain connects TRBV20-1 to TRBJ2-7; D could derive from TRBD1 or TRBD2 (5 bases each). Germline CDR1 and CDR2: DFQATT and SNEGSKA (reference sequence). This CDR3 has 17 residues. The V and J ends lost 5 bases and 4 bases respectively, with 27 bases between them. The CDR3 bases are TGCAGTGCTCACCCACGCATACTCACGAGGGGCAGGTACGAGCAGTACTTC. It encodes CSAHPRILTRGRYEQYF.

The chain couples TRBV20-1 to TRBJ2-3, with TRBD1 as a possible D gene (6 bases). Germline V gene lookup returns CDR1 DFQATT and CDR2 SNEGSKA (reference sequence). V was pared by 1 base and J by 6 bases, with 11 bases between. The CDR3 sequence is 13 residues long. CDR3 sequence (DNA): TGCAGTGCTAGAGTACAGGGAGTGGATACGCAGTATTTT. It translates to CSARVQGVDTQYF.